This T cell receptor beta chain was captured in a study of control samples from healthy donors and cancer patients. V was clipped by 4 bases and J by 2 bases, with 7 bases between them. The CDR3 runs 13 residues. Germline CDR1 reads SGHDT; CDR2 reads YYEEEE. Assay: immunoSEQ multiplex PCR; the TCRdb copy retains only in-frame clones and omits some. The sample records around 200,000 clones, roughly 94% being singletons. The rearrangement uses TRBV5-6 and TRBJ2-1; D is uncertain. The clonotype comes from a man between 45 and 60 years old in good health. The material sequenced was blood. The CDR3 DNA sequence: TGTGCCAGCAGCCAAGGCACCTACAATGAGCAGTTCTTC. This gives the protein CASSQGTYNEQFF.